This T cell receptor (beta chain) was recovered during a study of cytomegalovirus exposure and HLA in healthy donors. General study results and limits: In an earlier analysis, about 90% or about 30%: the productive usage of most TCR beta V segments.

With 60 Vbeta and 13 Jbeta primers, the PCR was carried out. The assay was immunoSEQ multiplex PCR, and TCRdb's table has in-frame clones only and misses some. The data contain under 150,000 clones, around 81% of them singletons. The trim removed 0 bases at V and 5 bases at J, leaving 6 bases unmatched. The CDR3 length is 17 residues. From germline, CDR1 is SGHTA and CDR2 FQGNSA. For this clone: As yet, its antigen is unknown.

The chain employs TRBV7-2 and TRBJ2-5; 13 nucleotides align to TRBD2. The receptor was derived from a man between 18 and 29 years old in good health and CMV-seronegative. The sample consisted of PBMCs. CDR3 sequence (DNA): TGTGCCAGCAGCTTAGCGCAGACTAGCGGGGGGTGGGAGACCCAGTACTTC. Residues: CASSLAQTSGGWETQYF.